These 12 T cell receptor beta chains were all obtained from the same sample, sequenced in a study of early T cells in non-severe SARS-CoV-2 infection. TCRdb reprocessed the 5' RACE reads with MiXCR, giving one entry per CDR3 protein. Among tens of thousands of distinct CDR3 sequences listed, more than 9% were seen once. The sequenced sample consisted of whole blood. These receptors were collected from an adult who was a healthcare worker with PCR-confirmed SARS-CoV-2 infection or an uninfected control (not recorded which).

Note on this clonotype: A much more abundant neighbour one base away suggests this may be a read error. The genes are TRBV6-2 or TRBV6-3 and TRBJ1-1; no reliable D call. Trimming shortened V by 8 bases and J by 0 bases, and 7 bases separated the two germline ends. The length of the CDR3 is 12 residues. The germline gives CDR1 MNHEY, CDR2 SVGEGT. Written as DNA, the CDR3 is TGTGCCAGCCACCAACTGAACACTGAAGCTTTCTTT. This encodes CASHQLNTEAFF.

The chain joins TRBV29-1 to TRBJ1-2; no definite D call. V lost 4 bases, J lost 8 bases, and 11 bases lay in between. CDR1 is SQVTM and CDR2 is ANQGSEA in the germline V gene. The CDR3 sequence is 11 residues long. CDR3 region: CSVGGIEGYTF. In nucleotides, the CDR3 is TGCAGCGTTGGCGGGATTGAGGGCTACACCTTC.

The table lists this clonotype with many counts. V usage is TRBV6-6 and J usage is TRBJ2-7, with D maybe TRBD1 (6 bases). V was shortened by 6 bases and J by 1 base, with 16 bases between the two germline ends. This CDR3 has 15 residues. The germline CDR1 and CDR2 sequences are MNHNY and SVGAGI (reference sequence). This CDR3 is CASSSGTLQSYEQYF. The DNA for the CDR3 is TGTGCCAGCAGCTCCGGGACACTTCAATCCTACGAGCAGTACTTC.

The genes are TRBV7-2 and TRBJ2-7; D is ambiguous. Trimming removed 3 bases at V and 4 bases at J, with 7 bases between. The CDR3 runs 12 residues. Germline V gene sequence: CDR1 SGHTA, CDR2 FQGNSA. The CDR3 coding sequence is TGTGCCAGCAGCTTCAGTCAGTACGAGCAGTACTTC. This gives the protein CASSFSQYEQYF.

Many counts were recorded for this clonotype. CDR3: CASSLNRVATEAFF. DNA for the CDR3: TGTGCCAGCAGCCTTAACAGGGTAGCCACTGAAGCTTTCTTT. V is TRBV7-2 and J is TRBJ1-1, with D possibly matching TRBD1 (6 bases). CDR1 is SGHTA, CDR2 FQGNSA, per germline. With 5 bases removed from V and 4 bases from J, the gap between germline ends came to 14 bases. The CDR3 has 14 amino acids.

This clonotype has more than one count but fewer than ten. V gene TRBV9 combines with J gene TRBJ2-3; a weak D match, TRBD2 (5 bases). Germline V gene data show CDR1 as SGDLS and CDR2 as YYNGEE. The CDR3 runs to 15 residues. Between the trimmed V and J ends, which lost 4 bases and 0 bases, there was a span of 12 bases. This CDR3 is CASSSGSTSTDTQYF. The DNA of the CDR3 is TGTGCCAGCAGCTCGGGGTCGACTAGCACAGATACGCAGTATTTT.

This clonotype has a handful of counts. V gene TRBV20-1 combines with J gene TRBJ1-2; 12 positions match TRBD1. The germline gives CDR1 DFQATT, CDR2 SNEGSKA (reference sequence). The CDR3 runs 13 residues. The ends lost 6 bases at V and 7 bases at J; junction bases unmatched: 6. CDR3 in DNA: TGCAGTGCCTGGGACAGGGGGCCCACTGGCTACACCTTC. The encoded protein is CSAWDRGPTGYTF.

This clonotype was recorded a few times. The chain joins TRBV21-1 to TRBJ2-3; the table assigns TRBD2, which was not confirmed against the DNA. TRBV21-1 is reported as a pseudogene. CDR3 length equals 16 residues. The CDR3 loop reads CASSKEKEREGDTQYF. As DNA, the CDR3 is TGTGCCAGCAGCAAAGAGAAGGAGCGGGAGGGGGATACGCAGTATTTT.

This clonotype was detected many times. The chain couples TRBV6-2 or TRBV6-3 to TRBJ2-3; TRBD2 agrees at 9 bases. V shed 2 bases, J shed 6 bases, and the junction held 3 bases outside the gene matches. The CDR3 is 14 residues long. Germline V gives CDR1 MNHEY, CDR2 SVGEGT. Here the CDR3 DNA reads TGTGCCAGCAGTTACAGCAGCGGGAGGGATACGCAGTATTTT. Its translation: CASSYSSGRDTQYF.

The chain uses TRBV7-9 and TRBJ1-4, with 10 positions matching TRBD1. CDR1 and CDR2 from the germline V gene are SEHNR and FQNEAQ (reference sequence). The J segment lost 7 bases and the V segment lost 2 bases, leaving 4 bases of the junction unmatched. This CDR3 is built from 15 residues. CDR3 sequence: CASSLMTGGGEKLFF. CDR3 DNA: TGTGCCAGCAGCTTAATGACAGGGGGCGGTGAAAAACTGTTTTTT.

This clonotype has a count of ten or more. The chain employs TRBV10-3 and TRBJ2-3; D perhaps matches TRBD2 (6 bases). The V end lost 5 bases, the J end lost 1 base, and 10 bases lay between the germline ends. CDR3 size: 14 residues. Germline V gene sequence: CDR1 ENHRY, CDR2 SYGVKD. CDR3 bases: TGTGCCATCAGTACGGGAGCGGGCACAGATACGCAGTATTTT. This translates into CAISTGAGTDTQYF.

The table lists this clonotype with many counts. V usage is TRBV2 and J usage is TRBJ1-3; D unresolved. Germline lookup yields CDR1 SNHLY and CDR2 FYNNEI. The CDR3 runs to 16 residues. Trimming cost V 4 bases and J 4 bases, with 17 bases left between them. This CDR3 reads CASSAEFTRLGNTIYF. In DNA, the CDR3 is TGTGCCAGCAGTGCGGAGTTTACTCGACTGGGAAACACCATATATTTT.